These 11 T cell receptor beta chains came from one sample sequenced in a study of blood T cell repertoires in COVID-19. Method: immunoSEQ multiplex PCR; TCRdb's copy keeps in-frame clones and lacks some. The sample includes just under 95,000 clones, around 82% of them seen just once. Sequencing used peripheral blood. All receptors derive from a man in his forties or fifties who had recovered from COVID-19.

The chain recombines TRBV27 with TRBJ2-7; D remains unclear. The V and J ends lost 4 bases and 3 bases respectively, with 13 bases between them. There are 14 residues in the CDR3. Per the germline V gene, CDR1 is MNHEY and CDR2 is SMNVEV (reference sequence). CDR3 sequence: CASSSSRPLYEQYF. CDR3 DNA: TGTGCCAGCAGTTCCTCCAGGCCCCTCTACGAGCAGTACTTC.

V usage is TRBV3-1 (or the pseudogene TRBV3-2) and J usage is TRBJ2-7, with 8 bases matching TRBD2. V dropped 6 bases and J dropped 4; count of bases not matched to a gene: 8. CDR1 and CDR2 from the germline V gene are LGHDT and YNNKEL (reference sequence). CDR3 size: 14 residues. Here the CDR3 DNA reads TGTGCCAGCAGTCTCTACGGGGGGGCGTACGAGCAGTACTTC. Translation: CASSLYGGAYEQYF.

The rearrangement joins TRBV19 to TRBJ1-1, with 10 nucleotides matching TRBD1. The CDR3 contains 17 residues. Germline V gene data show CDR1 as LNHDA and CDR2 as SQIVND (reference sequence). The V and J ends lost 5 bases and 4 bases, in that order; junction bases with no gene match: 13. The chain's CDR3 is CASSLKAGTGESTEAFF. The CDR3 DNA reads as TGTGCCAGTAGTCTAAAGGCCGGGACAGGGGAATCCACTGAAGCTTTCTTT.

The rearrangement joins TRBV5-6 to TRBJ1-2; possible D gene TRBD1, 6 bases. Germline-derived CDR1 and CDR2 are SGHDT and YYEEEE. CDR3 length equals 13 residues. Trimming stripped 4 bases from V and 4 bases from J, with 11 bases between. CDR3 DNA: TGTGCCAGCAGCGTGGACAGATCCTATGGCTACACCTTC. Amino acid sequence: CASSVDRSYGYTF.

This rearrangement joins TRBV7-9 to TRBJ2-2; TRBD2 might be the D (5 bases). The CDR3 loop spans 16 amino acids. Between the trimmed V and J ends, which lost 5 bases and 3 bases, there was a span of 16 bases. The germline gives CDR1 SEHNR, CDR2 FQNEAQ (reference sequence). As DNA, the CDR3 is TGTGCCAGCAGCCCCTATAGCGCACGGGACACCGGGGAGCTGTTTTTT. Translating it yields CASSPYSARDTGELFF.

This clone was detected only a few times. The chain uses TRBV4-3 and TRBJ2-2; 7 bases agree with TRBD1. Trimming removed 4 bases from V and 2 bases from J; junction bases left unmatched: 4. The germline gives CDR1 LGHNA, CDR2 YSLEER. CDR3 size: 15 residues. In DNA, the CDR3 is TGCGCCAGCAGCCCGGGGACAGATAACACCGGGGAGCTGTTTTTT. As protein: CASSPGTDNTGELFF.

The chain couples TRBV28 to TRBJ1-2, with a possible D match to TRBD1 (6 bases). CDR3 size: 14 residues. Trimming took off 6 bases at V and 7 bases at J, with 18 bases between the two ends. The germline gives CDR1 MDHEN, CDR2 SYDVKM. DNA of the CDR3: TGTGCCAGCAGAGTGGGGGCGGTAGTTCGTGGCTACACCTTC. Translation: CASRVGAVVRGYTF.

This clone came up once. The chain uses TRBV5-1 and TRBJ1-2, with D perhaps matching TRBD1 (5 bases). The CDR3 has 12 residues. Germline CDR1 SGHRS, CDR2 YFSETQ. Trimming cost V 4 bases and J 4 bases, with 8 bases left between them. In DNA, the CDR3 is TGCGCCAGCAGCGGGACTCGCTATGGCTACACCTTC. Its translation: CASSGTRYGYTF. The whole variable domain, filled in from reference TRBV5-1 and TRBJ1-2, reads KAGVTQTPRYLIKTRGQQVTLSCSPISGHRSVSWYQQTPGQGLQFLFEYFSETQRNKGNFPGRFSGRQFSNSRSEMNVSTLELGDSALYLCASSGTRYGYTFGSGTRLTVV.

CDR3 in DNA: TGTGCCAGCTCACCCCAAGCAACCGGGAATGCCAACGTCCTGACTTTC. Protein product: CASSPQATGNANVLTF. The V call is TRBV18, the J call TRBJ2-6; a possible D gene is TRBD2 (5 bases). The CDR3 is 16 amino acids. Trimming shortened V by 3 bases and J by 7 bases, and 16 bases separated the two germline ends. Per the germline V gene, CDR1 is KGHSH and CDR2 is LQKENI.

J is TRBJ1-6 and V is TRBV19, with TRBD1 matching over 8 bases. The length of the CDR3 is 14 residues. Trimming cost V 7 bases and J 10 bases; bases outside gene matches: 9. The germline V gene has CDR1 LNHDA and CDR2 SQIVND (reference sequence). This CDR3 is CASTTGGVRSPLHF. CDR3 DNA: TGTGCCAGTACCACAGGGGGAGTCAGGTCACCCCTCCACTTT.

This clone came up once. The rearrangement joins TRBV20-1 to TRBJ2-3; tentatively, D is TRBD2 (6 bases). Trimming cost V 3 bases and J 3 bases, with 16 bases left between them. The length of the CDR3 is 15 residues. CDR1 DFQATT and CDR2 SNEGSKA come from the germline V gene (reference sequence). The CDR3 is CSASSGGGLTDTQYF. CDR3 sequence (DNA): TGCAGTGCTAGTTCCGGGGGAGGCTTAACAGATACGCAGTATTTT.